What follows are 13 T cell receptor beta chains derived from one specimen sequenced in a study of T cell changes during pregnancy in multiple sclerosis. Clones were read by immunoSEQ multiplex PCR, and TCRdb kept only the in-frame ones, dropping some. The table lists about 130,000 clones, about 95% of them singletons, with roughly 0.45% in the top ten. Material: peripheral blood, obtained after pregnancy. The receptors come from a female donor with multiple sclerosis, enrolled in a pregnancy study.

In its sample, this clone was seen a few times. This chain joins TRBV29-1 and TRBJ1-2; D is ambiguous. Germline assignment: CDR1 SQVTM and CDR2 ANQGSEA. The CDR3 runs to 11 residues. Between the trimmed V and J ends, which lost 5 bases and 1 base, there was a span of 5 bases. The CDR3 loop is CSVLSNYGYTF. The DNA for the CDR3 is TGCAGCGTTCTGAGTAACTATGGCTACACCTTC.

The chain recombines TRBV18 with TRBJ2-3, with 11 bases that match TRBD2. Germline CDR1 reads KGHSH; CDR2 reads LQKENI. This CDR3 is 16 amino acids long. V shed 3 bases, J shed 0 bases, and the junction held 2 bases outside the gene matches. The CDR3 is CASSPRTSGSTDTQYF. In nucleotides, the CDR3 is TGTGCCAGCTCACCCAGGACTAGCGGGAGCACAGATACGCAGTATTTT. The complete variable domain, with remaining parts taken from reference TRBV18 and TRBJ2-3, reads NAGVMQNPRHLVRRRGQEARLRCSPMKGHSHVYWYRQLPEEGLKFMVYLQKENIIDESGMPKERFSAEFPKEGPSILRIQQVVRGDSAAYFCASSPRTSGSTDTQYFGPGTRLTVL.

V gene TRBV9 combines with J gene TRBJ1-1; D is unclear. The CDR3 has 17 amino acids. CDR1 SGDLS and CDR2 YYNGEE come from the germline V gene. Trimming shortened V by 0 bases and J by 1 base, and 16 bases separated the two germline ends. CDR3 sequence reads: CASSVAPSAGQNTEAFF. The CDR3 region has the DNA TGTGCCAGCAGCGTAGCCCCTTCCGCGGGCCAGAACACTGAAGCTTTCTTT. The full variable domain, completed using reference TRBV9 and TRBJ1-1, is DSGVTQTPKHLITATGQRVTLRCSPRSGDLSVYWYQQSLDQGLQFLIQYYNGEERAKGNILERFSAQQFPDLHSELNLSSLELGDSALYFCASSVAPSAGQNTEAFFGQGTRLTVV.

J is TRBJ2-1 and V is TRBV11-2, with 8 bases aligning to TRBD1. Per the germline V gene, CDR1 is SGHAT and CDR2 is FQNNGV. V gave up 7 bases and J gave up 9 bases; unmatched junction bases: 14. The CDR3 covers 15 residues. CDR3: CASTLRPGQGTEQFF. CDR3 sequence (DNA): TGTGCCAGCACCCTCCGGCCCGGACAGGGCACTGAGCAGTTCTTC.

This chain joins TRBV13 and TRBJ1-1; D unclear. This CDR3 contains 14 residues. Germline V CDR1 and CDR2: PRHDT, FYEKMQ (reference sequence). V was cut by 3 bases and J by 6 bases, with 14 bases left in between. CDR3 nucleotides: TGTGCCAGCAGCTTGAAACTCGCAGGTCCTGAAGCTTTCTTT. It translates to CASSLKLAGPEAFF.

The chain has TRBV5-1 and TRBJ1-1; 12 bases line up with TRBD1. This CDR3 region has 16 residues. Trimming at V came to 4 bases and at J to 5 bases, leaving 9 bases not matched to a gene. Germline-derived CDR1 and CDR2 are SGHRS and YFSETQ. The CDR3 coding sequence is TGCGCCAGCAGCCCGATACCGGGACAGGGGGCTACTGAAGCTTTCTTT. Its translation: CASSPIPGQGATEAFF. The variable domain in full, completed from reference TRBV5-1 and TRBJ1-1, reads KAGVTQTPRYLIKTRGQQVTLSCSPISGHRSVSWYQQTPGQGLQFLFEYFSETQRNKGNFPGRFSGRQFSNSRSEMNVSTLELGDSALYLCASSPIPGQGATEAFFGQGTRLTVV.

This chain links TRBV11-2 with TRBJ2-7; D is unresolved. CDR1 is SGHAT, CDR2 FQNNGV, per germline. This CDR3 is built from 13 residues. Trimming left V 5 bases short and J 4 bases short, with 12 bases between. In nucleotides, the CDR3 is TGTGCCAGCAGCCCTAGATTACTATACGAGCAGTACTTC. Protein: CASSPRLLYEQYF.

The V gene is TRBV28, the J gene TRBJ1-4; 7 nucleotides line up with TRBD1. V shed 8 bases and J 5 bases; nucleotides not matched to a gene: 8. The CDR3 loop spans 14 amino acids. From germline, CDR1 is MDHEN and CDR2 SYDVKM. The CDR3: CASGYGTENEKLFF. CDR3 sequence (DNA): TGTGCCAGCGGCTACGGGACAGAGAATGAAAAACTGTTTTTT.

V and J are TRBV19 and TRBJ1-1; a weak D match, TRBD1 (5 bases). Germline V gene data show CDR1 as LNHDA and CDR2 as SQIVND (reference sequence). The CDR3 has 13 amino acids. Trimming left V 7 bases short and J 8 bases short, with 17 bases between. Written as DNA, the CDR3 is TGTGCCAGTATGGGGAGGGGCGTCTGGGAAGCTTTCTTT. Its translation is CASMGRGVWEAFF. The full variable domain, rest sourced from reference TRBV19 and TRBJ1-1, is DGGITQSPKYLFRKEGQNVTLSCEQNLNHDAMYWYRQDPGQGLRLIYYSQIVNDFQKGDIAEGYSVSREKKESFPLTVTSAQKNPTAFYLCASMGRGVWEAFFGQGTRLTVV.

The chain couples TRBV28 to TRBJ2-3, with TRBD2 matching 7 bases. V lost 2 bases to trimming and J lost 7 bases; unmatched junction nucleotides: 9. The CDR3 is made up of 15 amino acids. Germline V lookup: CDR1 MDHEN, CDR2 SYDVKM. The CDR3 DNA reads TGTGCCAGCAGTTTAGTGGGAGGGCGGAGAAATACGCAGTATTTT. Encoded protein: CASSLVGGRRNTQYF.

CDR3 region: CASSLPAGGGGGSYNEQFF. The CDR3 region has the DNA TGTGCCAGCAGCCTACCAGCGGGAGGGGGGGGAGGGTCCTACAATGAGCAGTTCTTC. The chain employs TRBV7-2 and TRBJ2-1; 10 bases are shared with TRBD2. Germline assignment: CDR1 SGHTA and CDR2 FQGNSA. This CDR3 has 19 residues. The trim removed 5 bases at V and 1 base at J, leaving 14 bases unmatched.

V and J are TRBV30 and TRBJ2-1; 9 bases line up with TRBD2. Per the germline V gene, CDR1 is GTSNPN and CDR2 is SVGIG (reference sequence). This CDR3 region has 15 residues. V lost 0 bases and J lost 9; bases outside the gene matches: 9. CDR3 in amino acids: CAWSVLGGRALEQFF. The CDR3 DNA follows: TGTGCCTGGAGTGTACTCGGCGGGAGGGCCCTTGAGCAGTTCTTC.

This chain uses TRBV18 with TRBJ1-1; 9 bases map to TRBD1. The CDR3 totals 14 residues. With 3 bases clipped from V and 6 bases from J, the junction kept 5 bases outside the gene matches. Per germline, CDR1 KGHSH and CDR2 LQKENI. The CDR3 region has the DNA TGTGCCAGCTCACCGCCGGGACAGGGCGCTGAAGCTTTCTTT. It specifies CASSPPGQGAEAFF.